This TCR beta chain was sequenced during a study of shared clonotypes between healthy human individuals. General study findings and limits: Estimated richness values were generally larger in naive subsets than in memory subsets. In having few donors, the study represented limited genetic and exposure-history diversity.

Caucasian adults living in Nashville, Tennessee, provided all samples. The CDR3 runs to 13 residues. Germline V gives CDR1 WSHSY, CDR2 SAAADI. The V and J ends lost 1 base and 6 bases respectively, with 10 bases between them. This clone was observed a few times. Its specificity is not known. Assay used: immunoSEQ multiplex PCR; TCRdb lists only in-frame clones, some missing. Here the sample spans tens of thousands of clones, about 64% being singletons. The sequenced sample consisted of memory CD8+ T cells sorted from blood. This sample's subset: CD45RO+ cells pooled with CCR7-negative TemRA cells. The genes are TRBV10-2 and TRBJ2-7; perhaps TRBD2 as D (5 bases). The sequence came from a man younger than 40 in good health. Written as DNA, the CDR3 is TGCGCCAGCAGTGAGTTTAGACTAACCGAGCAGTACTTC. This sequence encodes CASSEFRLTEQYF.